This T cell receptor (beta chain) was sequenced for a study of metastatic and nonmetastatic thyroid tumors. For the study at large: Repertoires from malignant and benign thyroid patients were compared across blood and tumor or nodule tissue.

Comment on this clone: Its antigen is not identified.

As processed by the authors: Researchers built a distant-metastasis classifier for papillary thyroid cancer that drew on CDR3 differences across clinicopathological groups. Through MiXCR, TCRdb re-clonotyped the PCR reads. For this entry, the V and J calls and clone size follow TCRdb and not the study's own pipeline. This table holds about 35,000 clones, about 29% found once. Study outcomes and limitations: Benign nodules reportedly had significantly lower TCR beta diversity than malignant thyroid tumors in blood and tumor.

Germline lookup yields CDR1 KGHSH and CDR2 LQKENI. This CDR3 has 14 amino acids. V lost 3 bases, J lost 4 bases, and 13 bases lay in between. Not a single patient had been given any form of treatment at any point before undergoing thyroid surgery. The chain recombines TRBV18 with TRBJ2-7, with TRBD1 as a possible D gene (5 bases). Specimen: blood. This receptor was taken from a female donor with papillary thyroid cancer or a benign thyroid nodule (not recorded which). Some clones in this sample may be carry-over from other donors' samples. The CDR3, as DNA: TGTGCCAGCTCACCCAGGGAAGGGATATACGAGCAGTACTTC. It yields the protein CASSPREGIYEQYF. The full variable domain, completed using reference TRBV18 and TRBJ2-7, is NAGVMQNPRHLVRRRGQEARLRCSPMKGHSHVYWYRQLPEEGLKFMVYLQKENIIDESGMPKERFSAEFPKEGPSILRIQQVVRGDSAAYFCASSPREGIYEQYFGPGTRLTVT.